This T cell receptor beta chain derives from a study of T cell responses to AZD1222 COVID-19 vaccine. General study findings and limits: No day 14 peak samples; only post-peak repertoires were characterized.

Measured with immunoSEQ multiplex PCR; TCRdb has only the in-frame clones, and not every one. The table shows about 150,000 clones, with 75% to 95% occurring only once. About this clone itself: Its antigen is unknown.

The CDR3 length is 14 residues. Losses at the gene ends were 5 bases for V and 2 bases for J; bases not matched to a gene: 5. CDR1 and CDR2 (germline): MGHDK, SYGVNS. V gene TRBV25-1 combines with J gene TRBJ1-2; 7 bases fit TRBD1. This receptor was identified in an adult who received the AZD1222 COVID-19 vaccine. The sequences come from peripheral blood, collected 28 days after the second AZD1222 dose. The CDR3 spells CASSSGTDNYGYTF. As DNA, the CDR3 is TGTGCCAGCAGTTCCGGGACAGACAACTATGGCTACACCTTC.